The rows below give T cell receptor beta chains drawn from one sample of a study of T cell responses to AZD1222 COVID-19 vaccine. Measured with immunoSEQ multiplex PCR; TCRdb has only the in-frame clones, and not every one. The profile shows 130,000 or so clones, 70% to 90% of them singletons. The specimen comprised peripheral blood, sampled 28 days after the second AZD1222 dose. These TCRs come from an adult who received the AZD1222 COVID-19 vaccine. Both conserved end residues are trimmed from each CDR3. A D gene is named only where the DNA matches it firmly.

TRBJ2-7,TRBV5-8,.,ASSPGQGAYEQY
TRBJ2-7,TRBV11-2,.,ASNWAGASYEQY
TRBJ1-3,TRBV28,.,ASSLFDRGGSGNTIY
TRBJ1-2,TRBV7-9,.,ASSWPQSANYGYT
TRBJ1-5,TRBV2,.,ASSGEGQPQH
TRBJ1-1,TRBV5-4,.,ASRSLRTEEKEAF
TRBJ2-5,TRBV13,.,ASSLEGTARPQETQY
TRBJ2-1,TRBV7-6,.,ASSLAETLNNEQF
TRBJ2-7,TRBV6-1,.,ASSEWAGRSYEQY
TRBJ2-7,TRBV29-1,TRBD2,SVGTNSYEQY